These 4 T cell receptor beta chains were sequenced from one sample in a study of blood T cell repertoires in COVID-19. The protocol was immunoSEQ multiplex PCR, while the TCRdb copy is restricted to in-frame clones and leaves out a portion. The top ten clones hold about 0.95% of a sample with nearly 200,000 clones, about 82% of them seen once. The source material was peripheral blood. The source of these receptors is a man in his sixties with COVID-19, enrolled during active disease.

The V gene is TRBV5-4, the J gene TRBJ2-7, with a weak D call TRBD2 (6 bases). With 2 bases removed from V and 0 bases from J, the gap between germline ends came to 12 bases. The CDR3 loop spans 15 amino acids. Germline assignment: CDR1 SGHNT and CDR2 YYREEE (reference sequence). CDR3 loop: CASSFRDFNSYEQYF. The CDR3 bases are TGTGCCAGCAGCTTCCGGGACTTTAACTCCTACGAGCAGTACTTC.

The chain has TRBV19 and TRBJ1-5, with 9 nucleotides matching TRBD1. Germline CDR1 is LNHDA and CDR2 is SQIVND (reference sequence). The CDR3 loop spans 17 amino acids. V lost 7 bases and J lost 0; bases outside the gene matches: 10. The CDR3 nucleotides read TGTGCCAGTACCCCGGGACAGGGTCAATATAGCAATCAGCCCCAGCATTTT. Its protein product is CASTPGQGQYSNQPQHF. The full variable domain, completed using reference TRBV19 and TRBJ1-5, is DGGITQSPKYLFRKEGQNVTLSCEQNLNHDAMYWYRQDPGQGLRLIYYSQIVNDFQKGDIAEGYSVSREKKESFPLTVTSAQKNPTAFYLCASTPGQGQYSNQPQHFGDGTRLSIL.

The CDR3 DNA sequence: TGTGCCAGCAGCCTCGACAGGGACGGGCGAGGCTACACCTTC. As protein: CASSLDRDGRGYTF. The rearrangement uses TRBV5-8 and TRBJ1-2; 7 bases are a match to TRBD1. CDR3 length: 14 residues. V gave up 4 bases and J gave up 8 bases; unmatched junction bases: 11. Looked up from germline, CDR1 is SGHTS and CDR2 is YDEGEE. The full variable domain, with the rest looked up from reference TRBV5-8 and TRBJ1-2, is EAGVTQSPTHLIKTRGQQATLRCSPISGHTSVYWYQQALGLGLQFLLWYDEGEERNRGNFPPRFSGRQFPNYSSELNVNALELEDSALYLCASSLDRDGRGYTFGSGTRLTVV.

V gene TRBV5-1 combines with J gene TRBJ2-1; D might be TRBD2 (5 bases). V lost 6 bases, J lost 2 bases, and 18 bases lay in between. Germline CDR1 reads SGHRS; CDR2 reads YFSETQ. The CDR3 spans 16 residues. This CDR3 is CASTPAGDPTYNEQFF. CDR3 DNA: TGCGCCAGCACCCCCGCCGGGGATCCCACCTACAATGAGCAGTTCTTC.